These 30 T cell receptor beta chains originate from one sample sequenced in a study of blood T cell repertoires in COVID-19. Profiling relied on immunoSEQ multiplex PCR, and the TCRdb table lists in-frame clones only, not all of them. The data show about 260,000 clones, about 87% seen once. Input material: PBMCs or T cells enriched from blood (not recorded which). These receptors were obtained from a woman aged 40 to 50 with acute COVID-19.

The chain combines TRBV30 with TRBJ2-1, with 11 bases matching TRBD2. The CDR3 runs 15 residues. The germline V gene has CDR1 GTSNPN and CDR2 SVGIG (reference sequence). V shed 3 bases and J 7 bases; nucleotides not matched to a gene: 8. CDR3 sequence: CAWSPGASGRNEQFF. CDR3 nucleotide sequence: TGTGCCTGGAGCCCGGGGGCTAGCGGGAGGAATGAGCAGTTCTTC.

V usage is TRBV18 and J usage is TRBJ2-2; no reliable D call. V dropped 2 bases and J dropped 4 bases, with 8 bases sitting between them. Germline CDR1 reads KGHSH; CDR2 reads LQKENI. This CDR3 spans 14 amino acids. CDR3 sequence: CASSPGPATGELFF. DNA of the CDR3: TGTGCCAGCTCACCAGGGCCGGCCACCGGGGAGCTGTTTTTT.

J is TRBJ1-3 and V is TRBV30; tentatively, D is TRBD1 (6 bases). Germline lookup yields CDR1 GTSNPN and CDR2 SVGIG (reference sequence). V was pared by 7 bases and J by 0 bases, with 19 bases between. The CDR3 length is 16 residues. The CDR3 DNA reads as TGTGCCTTCCGGGGGGGGACACCTAACTCTGGAAACACCATATATTTT. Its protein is CAFRGGTPNSGNTIYF.

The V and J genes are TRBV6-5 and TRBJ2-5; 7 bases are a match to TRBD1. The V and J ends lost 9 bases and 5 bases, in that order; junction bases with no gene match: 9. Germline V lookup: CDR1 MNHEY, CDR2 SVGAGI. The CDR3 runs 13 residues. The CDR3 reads CASVTGPGETQYF. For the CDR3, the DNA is TGTGCCAGTGTGACAGGGCCCGGGGAGACCCAGTACTTC.

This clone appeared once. The CDR3 is CASGSTGSSGNSPLHF. DNA for the CDR3: TGTGCCAGCGGGTCGACAGGGAGCTCGGGAAATTCACCCCTCCACTTT. The chain couples TRBV2 to TRBJ1-6; TRBD1 matches 7 bases. The CDR3 totals 16 residues. CDR1 SNHLY and CDR2 FYNNEI come from the germline V gene. The V and J ends lost 8 bases and 7 bases, in that order; junction bases with no gene match: 14. The full variable domain, its missing parts supplied by reference TRBV2 and TRBJ1-6, is EPEVTQTPSHQVTQMGQEVILRCVPISNHLYFYWYRQILGQKVEFLVSFYNNEISEKSEIFDDQFSVERPDGSNFTLKIRSTKLEDSAMYFCASGSTGSSGNSPLHFGNGTRLTVT.

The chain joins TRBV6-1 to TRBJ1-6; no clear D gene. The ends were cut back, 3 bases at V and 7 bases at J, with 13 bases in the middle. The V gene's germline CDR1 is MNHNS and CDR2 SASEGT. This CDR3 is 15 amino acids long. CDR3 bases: TGTGCCAGCAGTGATGACCCCACCGGGAATTCACCCCTCCACTTT. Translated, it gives CASSDDPTGNSPLHF.

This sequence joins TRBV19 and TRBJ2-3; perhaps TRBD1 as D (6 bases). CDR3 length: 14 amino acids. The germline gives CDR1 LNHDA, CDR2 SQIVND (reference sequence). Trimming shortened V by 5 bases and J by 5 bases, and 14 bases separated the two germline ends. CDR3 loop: CASSSGQSQDTQYF. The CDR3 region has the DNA TGTGCCAGTAGTTCGGGACAATCACAAGATACGCAGTATTTT. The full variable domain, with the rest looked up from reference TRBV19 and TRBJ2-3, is DGGITQSPKYLFRKEGQNVTLSCEQNLNHDAMYWYRQDPGQGLRLIYYSQIVNDFQKGDIAEGYSVSREKKESFPLTVTSAQKNPTAFYLCASSSGQSQDTQYFGPGTRLTVL.

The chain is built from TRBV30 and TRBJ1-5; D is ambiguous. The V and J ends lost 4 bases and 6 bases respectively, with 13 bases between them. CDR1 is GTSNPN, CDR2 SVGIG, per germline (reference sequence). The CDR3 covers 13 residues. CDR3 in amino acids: CAWTRRAGQPQHF. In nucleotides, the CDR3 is TGTGCCTGGACGCGAAGGGCGGGTCAGCCCCAGCATTTT.

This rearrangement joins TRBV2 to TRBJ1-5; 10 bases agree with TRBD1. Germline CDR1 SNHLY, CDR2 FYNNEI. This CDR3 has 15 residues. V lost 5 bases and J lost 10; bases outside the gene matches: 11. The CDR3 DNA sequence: TGTGCCAGCAGTACCGGACAGGGGGTAATCAGCCCCCAGCATTTT. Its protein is CASSTGQGVISPQHF.

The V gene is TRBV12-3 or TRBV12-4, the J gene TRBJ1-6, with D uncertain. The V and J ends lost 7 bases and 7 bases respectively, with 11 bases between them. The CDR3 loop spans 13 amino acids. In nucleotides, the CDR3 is TGTGCCAGCACCGTCGGAGGGAATTCACCCCTCCACTTT. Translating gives CASTVGGNSPLHF.

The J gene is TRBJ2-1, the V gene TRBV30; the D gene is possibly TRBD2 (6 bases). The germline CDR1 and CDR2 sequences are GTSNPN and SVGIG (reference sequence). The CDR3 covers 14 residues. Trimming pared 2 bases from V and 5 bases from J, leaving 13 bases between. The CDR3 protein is CAWSFGIADNEQFF. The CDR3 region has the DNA TGTGCCTGGAGTTTTGGAATAGCGGACAATGAGCAGTTCTTC.

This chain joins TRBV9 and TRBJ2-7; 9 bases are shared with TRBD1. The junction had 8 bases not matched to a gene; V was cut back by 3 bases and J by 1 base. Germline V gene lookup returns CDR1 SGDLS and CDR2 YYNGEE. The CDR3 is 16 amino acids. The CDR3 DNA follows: TGTGCCAGCAGCGCGCTCCCGGGACAGGGTTCCTACGAGCAGTACTTC. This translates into CASSALPGQGSYEQYF. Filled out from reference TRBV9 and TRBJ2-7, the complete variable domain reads DSGVTQTPKHLITATGQRVTLRCSPRSGDLSVYWYQQSLDQGLQFLIQYYNGEERAKGNILERFSAQQFPDLHSELNLSSLELGDSALYFCASSALPGQGSYEQYFGPGTRLTVT.

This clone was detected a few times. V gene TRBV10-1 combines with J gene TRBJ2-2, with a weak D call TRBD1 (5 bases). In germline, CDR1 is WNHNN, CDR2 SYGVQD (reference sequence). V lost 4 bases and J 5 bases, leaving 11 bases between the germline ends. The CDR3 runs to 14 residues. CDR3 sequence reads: CASSVGVGTGELFF. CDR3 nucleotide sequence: TGCGCCAGCAGTGTAGGGGTTGGGACCGGGGAGCTGTTTTTT.

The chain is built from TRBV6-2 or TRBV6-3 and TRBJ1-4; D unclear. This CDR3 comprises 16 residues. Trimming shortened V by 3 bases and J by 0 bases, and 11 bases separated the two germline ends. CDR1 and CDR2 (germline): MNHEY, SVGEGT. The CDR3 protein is CASSYGRHATNEKLFF. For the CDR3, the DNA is TGTGCCAGCAGTTATGGCAGACATGCAACTAATGAAAAACTGTTTTTT.

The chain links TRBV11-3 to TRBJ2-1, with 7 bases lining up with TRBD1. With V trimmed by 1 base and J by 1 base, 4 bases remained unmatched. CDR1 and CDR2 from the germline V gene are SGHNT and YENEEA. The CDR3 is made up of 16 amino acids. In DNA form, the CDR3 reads TGTGCCAGCAGCTTAGTTCCGACAGGGTCCTACAATGAGCAGTTCTTC. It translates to CASSLVPTGSYNEQFF.

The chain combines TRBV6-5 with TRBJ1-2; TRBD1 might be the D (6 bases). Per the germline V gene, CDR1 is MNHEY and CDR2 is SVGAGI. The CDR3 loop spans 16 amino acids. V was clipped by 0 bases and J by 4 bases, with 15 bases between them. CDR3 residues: CASSYSWVRGGYGYTF. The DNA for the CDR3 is TGTGCCAGCAGTTACTCCTGGGTCCGAGGGGGCTATGGCTACACCTTC.

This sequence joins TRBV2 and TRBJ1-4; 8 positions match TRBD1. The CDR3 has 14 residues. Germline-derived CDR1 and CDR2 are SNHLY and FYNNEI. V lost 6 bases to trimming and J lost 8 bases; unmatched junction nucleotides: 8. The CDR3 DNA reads TGTGCCAGCAGGGCAGGGGGCAGTCGGGAAAAACTGTTTTTT. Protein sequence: CASRAGGSREKLFF.

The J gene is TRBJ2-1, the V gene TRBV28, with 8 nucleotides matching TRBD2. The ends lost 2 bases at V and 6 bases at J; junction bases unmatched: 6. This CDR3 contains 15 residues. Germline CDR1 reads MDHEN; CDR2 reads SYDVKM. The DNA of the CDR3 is TGTGCCAGCAGTTTAGTCGCGGGAGGACTCAATGAGCAGTTCTTC. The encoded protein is CASSLVAGGLNEQFF. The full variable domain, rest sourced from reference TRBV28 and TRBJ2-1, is DVKVTQSSRYLVKRTGEKVFLECVQDMDHENMFWYRQDPGLGLRLIYFSYDVKMKEKGDIPEGYSVSREKKERFSLILESASTNQTSMYLCASSLVAGGLNEQFFGPGTRLTVL.

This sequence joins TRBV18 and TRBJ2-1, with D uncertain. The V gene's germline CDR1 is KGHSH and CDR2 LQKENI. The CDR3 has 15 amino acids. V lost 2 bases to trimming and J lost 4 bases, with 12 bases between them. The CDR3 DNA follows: TGTGCCAGCTCACCATCCCTCGTTTCGTACAATGAGCAGTTCTTC. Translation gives CASSPSLVSYNEQFF.

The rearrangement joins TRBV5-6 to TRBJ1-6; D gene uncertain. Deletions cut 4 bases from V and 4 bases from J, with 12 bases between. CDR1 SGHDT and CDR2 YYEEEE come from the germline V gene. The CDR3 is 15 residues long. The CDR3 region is CASSPTTDYNSPLHF. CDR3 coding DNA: TGTGCCAGCAGCCCTACCACAGATTATAATTCACCCCTCCACTTT.

Here the CDR3 reads CASTPFAGGYNEQFF. DNA of the CDR3: TGTGCCAGCACCCCTTTCGCGGGAGGCTACAATGAGCAGTTCTTC. This chain links TRBV7-8 with TRBJ2-1, with TRBD2 matching over 8 bases. V shed 7 bases, J shed 3 bases, and the junction held 8 bases outside the gene matches. CDR3 length: 15 amino acids. CDR1 and CDR2 (germline): SGHVS, FQNEAQ.

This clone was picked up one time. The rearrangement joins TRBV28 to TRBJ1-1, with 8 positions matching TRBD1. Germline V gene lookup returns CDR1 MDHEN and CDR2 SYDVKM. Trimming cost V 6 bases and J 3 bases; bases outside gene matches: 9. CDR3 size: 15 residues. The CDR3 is CASSPATGADTEAFF. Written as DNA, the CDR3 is TGTGCCAGCAGCCCCGCGACAGGGGCGGACACTGAAGCTTTCTTT.

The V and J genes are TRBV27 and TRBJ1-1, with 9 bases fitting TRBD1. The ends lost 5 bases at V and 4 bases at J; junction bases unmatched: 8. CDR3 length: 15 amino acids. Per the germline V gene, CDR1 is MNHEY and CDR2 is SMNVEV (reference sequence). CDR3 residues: CASSLGTGRPTEAFF. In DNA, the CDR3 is TGTGCCAGCAGTCTCGGGACAGGGAGGCCCACTGAAGCTTTCTTT.

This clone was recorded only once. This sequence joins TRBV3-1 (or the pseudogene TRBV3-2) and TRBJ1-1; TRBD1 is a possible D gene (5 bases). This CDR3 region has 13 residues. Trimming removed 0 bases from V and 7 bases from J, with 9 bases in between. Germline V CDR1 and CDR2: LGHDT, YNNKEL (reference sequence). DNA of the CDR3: TGTGCCAGCAGCCAAGAAGGGAGGGGTGAAGCTTTCTTT. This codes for CASSQEGRGEAFF.

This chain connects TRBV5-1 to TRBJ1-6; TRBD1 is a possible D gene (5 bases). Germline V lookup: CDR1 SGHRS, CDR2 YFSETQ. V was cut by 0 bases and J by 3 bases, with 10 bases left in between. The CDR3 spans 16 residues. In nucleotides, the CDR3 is TGCGCCAGCAGCTTGGGAGGAGGGGTCTATAATTCACCCCTCCACTTT. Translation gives CASSLGGGVYNSPLHF.

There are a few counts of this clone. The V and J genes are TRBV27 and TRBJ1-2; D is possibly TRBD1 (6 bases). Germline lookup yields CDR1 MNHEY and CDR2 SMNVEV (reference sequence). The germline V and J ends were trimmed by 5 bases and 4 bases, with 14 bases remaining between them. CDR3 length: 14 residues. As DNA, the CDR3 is TGTGCCAGCAGTACGAAACAGGGTACCTATGGCTACACCTTC. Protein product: CASSTKQGTYGYTF.

The CDR3 reads CASSPSPTESYGYTF. The CDR3 DNA reads TGTGCCAGCAGCCCCAGCCCTACAGAGTCCTATGGCTACACCTTC. The chain uses TRBV6-5 and TRBJ1-2; D gene ambiguous. The germline gives CDR1 MNHEY, CDR2 SVGAGI. The CDR3 has 15 residues. V was shortened by 6 bases and J by 4 bases, with 18 bases between the two germline ends.

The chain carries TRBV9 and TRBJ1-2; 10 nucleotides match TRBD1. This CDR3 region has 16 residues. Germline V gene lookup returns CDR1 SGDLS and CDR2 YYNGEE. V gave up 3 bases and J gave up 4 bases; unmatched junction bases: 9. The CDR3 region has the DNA TGTGCCAGCAGCGAGACAGGGGGCGCCCCCTTCTATGGCTACACCTTC. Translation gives CASSETGGAPFYGYTF.

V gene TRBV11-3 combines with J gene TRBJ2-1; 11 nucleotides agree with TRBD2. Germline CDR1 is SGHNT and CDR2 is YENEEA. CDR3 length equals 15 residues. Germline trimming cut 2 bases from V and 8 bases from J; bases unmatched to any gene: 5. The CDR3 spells CASSLSSGGSYEQFF. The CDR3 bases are TGTGCCAGCAGCTTATCTAGCGGGGGGTCCTATGAGCAGTTCTTC.

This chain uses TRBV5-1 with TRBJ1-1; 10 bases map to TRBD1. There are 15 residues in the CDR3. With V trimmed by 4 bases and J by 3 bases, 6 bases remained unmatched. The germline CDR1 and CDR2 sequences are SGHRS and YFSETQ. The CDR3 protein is CASSVSTGGYTEAFF. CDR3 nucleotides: TGCGCCAGCAGCGTGTCGACAGGGGGCTACACTGAAGCTTTCTTT.